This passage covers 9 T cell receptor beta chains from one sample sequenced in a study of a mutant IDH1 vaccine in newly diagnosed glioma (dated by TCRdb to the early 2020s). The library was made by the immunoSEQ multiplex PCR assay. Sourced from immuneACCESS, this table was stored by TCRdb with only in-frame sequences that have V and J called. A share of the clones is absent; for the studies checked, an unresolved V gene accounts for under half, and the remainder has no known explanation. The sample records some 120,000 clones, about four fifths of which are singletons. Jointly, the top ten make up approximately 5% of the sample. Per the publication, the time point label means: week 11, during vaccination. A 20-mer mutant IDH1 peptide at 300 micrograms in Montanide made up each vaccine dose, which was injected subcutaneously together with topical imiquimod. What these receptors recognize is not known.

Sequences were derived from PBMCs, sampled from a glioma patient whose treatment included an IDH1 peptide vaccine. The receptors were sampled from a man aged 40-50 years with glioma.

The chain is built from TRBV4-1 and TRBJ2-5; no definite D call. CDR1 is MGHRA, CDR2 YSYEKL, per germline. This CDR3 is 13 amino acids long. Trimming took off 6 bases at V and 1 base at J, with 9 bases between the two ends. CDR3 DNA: TGCGCCAGCAGACCTGACGGCCAAGAGACCCAGTACTTC. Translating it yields CASRPDGQETQYF.

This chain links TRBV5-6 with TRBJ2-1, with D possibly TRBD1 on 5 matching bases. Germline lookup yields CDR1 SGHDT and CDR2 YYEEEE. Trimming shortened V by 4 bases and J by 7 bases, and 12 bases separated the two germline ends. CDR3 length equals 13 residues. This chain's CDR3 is CASSAIDSNEQFF. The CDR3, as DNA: TGTGCCAGCAGCGCAATAGACAGTAATGAGCAGTTCTTC.

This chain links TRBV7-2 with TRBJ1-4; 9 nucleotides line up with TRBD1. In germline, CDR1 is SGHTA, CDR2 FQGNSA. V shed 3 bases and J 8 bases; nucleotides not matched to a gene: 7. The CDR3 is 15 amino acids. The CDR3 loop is CASSLDRGIGEKLFF. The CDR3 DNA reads TGTGCCAGCAGCTTGGACAGGGGAATTGGAGAAAAACTGTTTTTT.

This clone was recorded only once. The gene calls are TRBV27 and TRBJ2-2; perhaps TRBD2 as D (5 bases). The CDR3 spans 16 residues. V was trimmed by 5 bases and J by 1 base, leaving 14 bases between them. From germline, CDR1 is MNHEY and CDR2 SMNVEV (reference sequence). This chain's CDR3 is CASSPPGSMNTGELFF. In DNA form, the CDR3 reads TGTGCCAGCAGTCCTCCGGGGTCGATGAACACCGGGGAGCTGTTTTTT.

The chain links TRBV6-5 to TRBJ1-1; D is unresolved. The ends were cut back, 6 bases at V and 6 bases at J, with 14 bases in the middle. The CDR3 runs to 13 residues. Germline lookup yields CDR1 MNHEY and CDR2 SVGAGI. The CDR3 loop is CASSPPVGAEAFF. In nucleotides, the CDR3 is TGTGCCAGCAGCCCGCCTGTCGGCGCTGAAGCTTTCTTT.

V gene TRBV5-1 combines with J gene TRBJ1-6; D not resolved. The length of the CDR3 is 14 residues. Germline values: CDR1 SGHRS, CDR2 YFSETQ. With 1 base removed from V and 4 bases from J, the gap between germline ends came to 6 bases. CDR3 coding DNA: TGCGCCAGCAGCTTGTCAGTATATAATTCACCCCTCCACTTT. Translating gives CASSLSVYNSPLHF. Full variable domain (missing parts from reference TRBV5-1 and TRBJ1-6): KAGVTQTPRYLIKTRGQQVTLSCSPISGHRSVSWYQQTPGQGLQFLFEYFSETQRNKGNFPGRFSGRQFSNSRSEMNVSTLELGDSALYLCASSLSVYNSPLHFGNGTRLTVT.

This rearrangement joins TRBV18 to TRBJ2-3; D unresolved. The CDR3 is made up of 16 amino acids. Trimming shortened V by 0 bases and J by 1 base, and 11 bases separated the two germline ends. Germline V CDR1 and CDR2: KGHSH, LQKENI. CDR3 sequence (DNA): TGTGCCAGCTCACCACCGTATCGACCCCGCACAGATACGCAGTATTTT. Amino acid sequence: CASSPPYRPRTDTQYF.

The CDR3 here is CASSFDRAIWDYTF. In DNA form, the CDR3 reads TGTGCCAGCAGCTTTGACAGGGCTATATGGGACTACACCTTC. The chain joins TRBV5-6 to TRBJ1-2, with 7 nucleotides matching TRBD1. V lost 2 bases to trimming and J lost 10 bases; unmatched junction nucleotides: 11. Germline V gives CDR1 SGHDT, CDR2 YYEEEE. The CDR3 runs 14 residues.

The CDR3 nucleotides read TGTGCCAGTAGTATGGGGACAGTTAATGAAAAACTGTTTTTT. Translating it yields CASSMGTVNEKLFF. The chain employs TRBV19 and TRBJ1-4; 7 bases match TRBD1. This CDR3 has 14 amino acids. CDR1 is LNHDA, CDR2 SQIVND, per germline (reference sequence). With V trimmed by 3 bases and J by 4 bases, 2 bases remained unmatched.